The 17 T cell receptor beta chains reported below all come from one sample, sequenced in a study of T cells after yellow fever vaccination. From the 5' RACE reads, TCRdb called clonotypes with MiXCR, one entry per CDR3 protein. The sample records over 300,000 distinct CDR3 sequences, around 4% being singletons. The sample was PBMCs, taken on the day of the yellow fever booster vaccination. The receptors were sampled from a man between 18 and 35 years old who received the YFV17D yellow fever vaccine.

This clonotype came up many times. V is TRBV10-3 and J is TRBJ1-4; D unclear. The germline V and J ends were trimmed by 6 bases and 7 bases, with 9 bases remaining between them. Per the germline V gene, CDR1 is ENHRY and CDR2 is SYGVKD. The CDR3 contains 12 residues. The CDR3 DNA reads TGTGCCATCAGAGGAGGGAGTGAAAAACTGTTTTTT. It is translated as CAIRGGSEKLFF.

This clonotype was observed many times. This sequence joins TRBV7-2 and TRBJ2-1, with D hard to call. V was pared by 4 bases and J by 7 bases, with 17 bases between. CDR1 is SGHTA and CDR2 is FQGNSA in the germline V gene. The CDR3 has 15 residues. Here the CDR3 reads CASSSLTYSVNEQFF. CDR3 coding DNA: TGTGCCAGCAGCTCTCTTACCTACTCGGTAAATGAGCAGTTCTTC.

At least ten counts were recorded for this clonotype. This chain links TRBV5-4 with TRBJ2-7; D remains unclear. The V gene's germline CDR1 is SGHNT and CDR2 YYREEE (reference sequence). V was pared by 4 bases and J by 3 bases, with 8 bases between. The CDR3 covers 12 residues. The CDR3 loop reads CASSRDFYEQYF. DNA for the CDR3: TGTGCCAGCAGCCGAGACTTCTACGAGCAGTACTTC.

This clonotype was recorded a few times. The J gene is TRBJ2-3, the V gene TRBV5-1, with a weak D call TRBD2 (6 bases). V was shortened by 0 bases and J by 14 bases, with 13 bases between the two germline ends. CDR1 is SGHRS and CDR2 is YFSETQ in the germline V gene. This CDR3 has 12 residues. CDR3: CASSLDIAGRYF. CDR3 sequence (DNA): TGCGCCAGCAGCTTGGACATCGCGGGGAGGTATTTT.

J is TRBJ2-7 and V is TRBV7-9; D perhaps matches TRBD2 (7 bases). The CDR3 spans 15 residues. Germline V gene lookup returns CDR1 SEHNR and CDR2 FQNEAQ (reference sequence). V was cut by 5 bases and J by 2 bases, with 16 bases left in between. As DNA, the CDR3 is TGTGCCAGCAGCCGAGGGCGGGGGCTGGCCTACGAGCAGTACTTC. Amino acid sequence: CASSRGRGLAYEQYF.

This clonotype was seen repeatedly, ten times or more. The chain joins TRBV7-9 to TRBJ2-7, with TRBD2 matching over 7 bases. Looked up from germline, CDR1 is SEHNR and CDR2 is FQNEAQ (reference sequence). The ends lost 5 bases at V and 6 bases at J; junction bases unmatched: 10. This CDR3 contains 14 residues. The CDR3 protein is CASSAAAGVGEQYF. The CDR3 DNA follows: TGTGCCAGCAGCGCGGCTGCGGGGGTCGGCGAGCAGTACTTC.

The V call is TRBV19, the J call TRBJ1-4; D uncertain. V lost 4 bases and J 7 bases, leaving 16 bases between the germline ends. Germline-derived CDR1 and CDR2 are LNHDA and SQIVND (reference sequence). The CDR3 covers 15 residues. The CDR3 DNA follows: TGTGCCAGTAGTAGACGGACGGATCCTACTGAAAAACTGTTTTTT. Encoded protein: CASSRRTDPTEKLFF.

This clonotype has a count of ten or more. V is TRBV6-5 and J is TRBJ1-6; 9 bases are shared with TRBD1. The ends lost 6 bases at V and 11 bases at J; junction bases unmatched: 20. The CDR3 loop spans 18 amino acids. The germline CDR1 and CDR2 sequences are MNHEY and SVGAGI. CDR3 amino acids: CASRLTSSGTGSGAPLHF. The CDR3 DNA follows: TGTGCCAGCAGACTTACTAGTTCCGGGACAGGGTCCGGGGCACCCCTCCACTTT.

V gene TRBV7-8 combines with J gene TRBJ1-1; TRBD1 might be the D (6 bases). Germline lookup yields CDR1 SGHVS and CDR2 FQNEAQ. Trimming removed 2 bases at V and 2 bases at J, with 12 bases between. The CDR3 runs to 15 residues. CDR3 nucleotides: TGTGCCAGCAGCTTAACAGGGTATCTCAACACTGAAGCTTTCTTT. Translation: CASSLTGYLNTEAFF.

The chain uses TRBV20-1 and TRBJ2-7, with 8 positions matching TRBD1. The CDR3 sequence is 17 residues long. Germline CDR1 DFQATT, CDR2 SNEGSKA (reference sequence). The J segment lost 2 bases and the V segment lost 6 bases, leaving 18 bases of the junction unmatched. CDR3 sequence reads: CSARSPIQTGEAYEQYF. CDR3 nucleotide sequence: TGCAGTGCAAGAAGTCCCATACAGACAGGGGAGGCCTACGAGCAGTACTTC.

The sample holds many counts of this clonotype. The chain is built from TRBV28 and TRBJ2-3; 14 nucleotides line up with TRBD2. V shed 6 bases and J 6 bases; nucleotides not matched to a gene: 5. This CDR3 is built from 15 residues. From germline, CDR1 is MDHEN and CDR2 SYDVKM. CDR3 coding DNA: TGTGCCAGCAGGATGACTAGCGGGGGGGCCGATACGCAGTATTTT. Its protein product is CASRMTSGGADTQYF.

This clonotype was observed many times. The chain has TRBV5-1 and TRBJ1-2, with D unclear. Germline V gene lookup returns CDR1 SGHRS and CDR2 YFSETQ. V was trimmed by 5 bases and J by 0 bases, leaving 5 bases between them. The CDR3 loop spans 12 amino acids. In DNA, the CDR3 is TGCGCCAGCAGAACGGCTAACTATGGCTACACCTTC. Its translation: CASRTANYGYTF.

This clonotype was seen at least ten times. The chain employs TRBV9 and TRBJ2-5; 10 positions agree with TRBD1. Germline V lookup: CDR1 SGDLS, CDR2 YYNGEE. V dropped 3 bases and J dropped 4; count of bases not matched to a gene: 3. CDR3 length: 14 amino acids. The CDR3 loop is CASSARDRGETQYF. The CDR3 nucleotides are TGTGCCAGCAGCGCCCGGGACAGGGGAGAGACCCAGTACTTC.

The rearrangement links TRBV6-5 to TRBJ2-5; the D is unclear. This CDR3 comprises 15 residues. V lost 2 bases to trimming and J lost 1 base, with 11 bases between them. Germline lookup yields CDR1 MNHEY and CDR2 SVGAGI. The CDR3 coding sequence is TGTGCCAGCAGTTACACTGCCCGGGCCCAAGAGACCCAGTACTTC. Translated, it gives CASSYTARAQETQYF.

This clonotype was seen a few times. The chain uses TRBV7-9 and TRBJ1-1; D perhaps matches TRBD1 (5 bases). Germline V gene data show CDR1 as SEHNR and CDR2 as FQNEAQ (reference sequence). This CDR3 is 11 amino acids long. Trimming removed 5 bases from V and 6 bases from J, with 7 bases in between. CDR3 sequence (DNA): TGTGCCAGCAGCCCGGGGCCTGAAGCTTTCTTT. The encoded protein is CASSPGPEAFF.

In its sample, this clonotype was seen a few times. This chain joins TRBV24-1 and TRBJ1-2; D ambiguous. V lost 3 bases and J lost 7, with 8 bases in between. The V gene's germline CDR1 is KGHDR and CDR2 SFDVKD. This CDR3 has 12 amino acids. The CDR3 coding sequence is TGTGCCACCAGTGATCGGACGTCTGGCTACACCTTC. This codes for CATSDRTSGYTF.

This clonotype was seen more than once but under ten times. The chain uses TRBV5-1 and TRBJ2-7; TRBD1 is a possible D gene (6 bases). V was trimmed by 4 bases and J by 3 bases, leaving 11 bases between them. CDR3 length equals 13 residues. CDR1 and CDR2 (germline): SGHRS, YFSETQ. The CDR3 DNA is TGCGCCAGCAGCAAAGGACAGAACTACGAGCAGTACGTC. It codes for CASSKGQNYEQYV.